A single sample gave rise to the 25 T cell receptor beta chains below, sequenced in a study of T cell repertoires in cytomegalovirus infection. Each CDR3 protein gets one entry after TCRdb re-called the reads with MiXCR. The data contain about 600,000 distinct CDR3 sequences, roughly a quarter of them seen just once; the ten biggest clones take up around 7.6%. The sequenced sample was CD8+ T cells from PBMCs. These receptors were taken from a human donor in good health (CMV status not recorded). Some clones in this sample may be carry-over from other donors' samples.

Details on this clonotype: No conserved phenylalanine or tryptophan is present at the end of the CDR3, so a read error is the likely explanation. J is TRBJ2-1 and V is TRBV2, with D perhaps given as TRBD1 or TRBD2 (6 bases each). Germline CDR1 reads SNHLY; CDR2 reads FYNNEI. The CDR3 is 17 residues long. The V gene lost 6 bases and the J gene lost 0 bases, with 18 bases spanning the gap. DNA of the CDR3: TGTGCCAGCAGCGTTCCCAAAGGGGGGAGCTCCTACAATGAGCAGTTCTCC. This gives the protein CASSVPKGGSSYNEQFS.

There are a few counts of this clonotype. This sequence joins TRBV6-2 or TRBV6-3 and TRBJ2-2; the D is unclear. Between the trimmed V and J ends, which lost 4 bases and 9 bases, there was a span of 6 bases. Looked up from germline, CDR1 is MNHEY and CDR2 is SVGEGT. The CDR3 loop spans 11 amino acids. The chain's CDR3 is CASSLGWELFF. CDR3 bases: TGTGCCAGCAGTTTGGGTTGGGAGCTGTTTTTT.

V is TRBV5-4 and J is TRBJ1-1; TRBD1 might be the D (6 bases). Germline values: CDR1 SGHNT, CDR2 YYREEE (reference sequence). The CDR3 consists of 13 residues. V was cut by 4 bases and J by 6 bases, with 13 bases left in between. Here the CDR3 DNA reads TGTGCCAGCAGCACGACAGGCTACGCTGAAGCTTTCTTT. Its protein product is CASSTTGYAEAFF.

This clonotype has just a few counts. The J gene is TRBJ2-5, the V gene TRBV7-9; D is unresolved. Trimming stripped 6 bases from V and 5 bases from J, with 13 bases between. The CDR3 spans 13 residues. Germline V CDR1 and CDR2: SEHNR, FQNEAQ (reference sequence). The CDR3 sequence is CASRARLVETQYF. DNA for the CDR3: TGTGCCAGCAGGGCCCGGCTAGTCGAGACCCAGTACTTC.

A few counts support this clonotype. The V gene is TRBV27, the J gene TRBJ2-5, with TRBD1 matching 10 bases. V was clipped by 5 bases and J by 4 bases; unmatched bases: 7. The CDR3 loop spans 15 amino acids. The germline gives CDR1 MNHEY, CDR2 SMNVEV (reference sequence). In DNA, the CDR3 is TGTGCCAGCAGTACCGACAGGGGGCTGGGAGAGACCCAGTACTTC. This sequence encodes CASSTDRGLGETQYF.

For this clonotype: Compared with germline, one end of the junction differs, possibly owing to a read error. This chain links TRBV7-7 with TRBJ2-1; perhaps TRBD1 as D (6 bases). This CDR3 has 13 amino acids. Germline-derived CDR1 and CDR2 are SSHAT and FNYEAQ (reference sequence). CDR3 amino acids: CASSRGQPFEQFF. The CDR3 DNA reads as TGTGCTAGCAGCCGAGGACAGCCCTTTGAGCAGTTCTTC.

This clonotype was seen a handful of times. The chain carries TRBV7-9 and TRBJ2-1; either TRBD1 or TRBD2 may fit D (5 bases each). Germline V gene data show CDR1 as SEHNR and CDR2 as FQNEAQ (reference sequence). V was pared by 7 bases and J by 8 bases, with 12 bases between. The CDR3 has 12 residues. The CDR3 loop reads CASTVGDDEQFF. CDR3 nucleotides: TGTGCCAGCACCGTGGGGGACGATGAGCAGTTCTTC.

In its sample, this clonotype was seen many times. The J gene is TRBJ1-1, the V gene TRBV7-8; D unclear. The CDR3 totals 14 residues. V shed 2 bases and J shed 4 bases, with 11 bases lying between them. Germline CDR1 and CDR2: SGHVS and FQNEAQ. The CDR3 DNA is TGTGCCAGCAGCTTATTCGGGAAGGGCACTGAAGCTTTCTTT. Amino acids: CASSLFGKGTEAFF. The full variable domain, completed using reference TRBV7-8 and TRBJ1-1, is GAGVSQSPRYKVAKRGQDVALRCDPISGHVSLFWYQQALGQGPEFLTYFQNEAQLDKSGLPSDRFFAERPEGSVSTLKIQRTQQEDSAVYLCASSLFGKGTEAFFGQGTRLTVV.

In DNA, the CDR3 is TGTGCCAGCAGCTTAGGAGGATACGGGGACTATGGCTACACCTTC. Protein: CASSLGGYGDYGYTF. V is TRBV7-9 and J is TRBJ1-2; D remains unclear. The germline gives CDR1 SEHNR, CDR2 FQNEAQ (reference sequence). This CDR3 comprises 15 residues. V was shortened by 1 base and J by 3 bases, with 12 bases between the two germline ends.

This clonotype was seen a handful of times. The rearrangement uses TRBV10-3 and TRBJ2-7; TRBD1 might be the D (5 bases). The CDR3 is 11 residues long. The V gene's germline CDR1 is ENHRY and CDR2 SYGVKD. Trimming pared 2 bases from V and 11 bases from J, leaving 10 bases between. CDR3 protein: CAISEGPREYV. The CDR3 DNA reads as TGTGCCATCAGTGAGGGCCCCAGGGAGTACGTC.

As regards this clonotype: One base away lies a much larger clone, so this may be a sequencing read error. This rearrangement joins TRBV7-2 to TRBJ2-7, with a tentative D call TRBD1 (6 bases). V was cut by 1 base and J by 0 bases, with 10 bases left in between. The CDR3 is made up of 15 amino acids. The germline gives CDR1 SGHTA, CDR2 FQGNSA. CDR3 sequence reads: CASSLEGRGSYEQYF. DNA of the CDR3: TGTGCCAGCAGCTTAGAAGGCAGGGGCTCCTACGAGCAGTACTTC.

This chain connects TRBV5-1 to TRBJ2-6; no firm D call. This CDR3 contains 14 residues. From germline, CDR1 is SGHRS and CDR2 YFSETQ. V was clipped by 4 bases and J by 0 bases, with 5 bases between them. For the CDR3, the DNA is TGCGCCAGCAGCGTGGCCTCTGGGGCCAACGTCCTGACTTTC. Its protein is CASSVASGANVLTF.

This clonotype was detected only a few times. The chain has TRBV29-1 and TRBJ1-1; the D is unclear. V was pared by 4 bases and J by 4 bases, with 13 bases between. Germline V lookup: CDR1 SQVTM, CDR2 ANQGSEA. This CDR3 has 13 amino acids. CDR3 nucleotide sequence: TGCAGCGTTGTCCCGACAACTAGCACTGAAGCTTTCTTT. Translated: CSVVPTTSTEAFF.

There are a few counts of this clonotype. The V gene is TRBV20-1, the J gene TRBJ1-2; D gene ambiguous. Germline V gene data show CDR1 as DFQATT and CDR2 as SNEGSKA (reference sequence). Deletions cut 6 bases from V and 4 bases from J, with 15 bases between. The CDR3 runs 13 residues. The CDR3 is CSAEVGASYGYTF. The CDR3 DNA follows: TGCAGTGCCGAGGTCGGCGCCAGCTATGGCTACACCTTC.

This clonotype was seen ten or more times. J is TRBJ2-7 and V is TRBV7-2; D might be TRBD1 or TRBD2, each matching 5 bases. Germline V lookup: CDR1 SGHTA, CDR2 FQGNSA. Trimming cost V 1 base and J 2 bases, with 9 bases left between them. The CDR3 covers 14 residues. The CDR3 bases are TGTGCCAGCAGCTTAGGGGACGGAGCCTACGAGCAGTACGTC. It translates to CASSLGDGAYEQYV.

The chain links TRBV19 to TRBJ2-1, with D unclear. Germline CDR1 reads LNHDA; CDR2 reads SQIVND (reference sequence). Trimming took 2 bases from V and 4 from J, leaving 12 bases between them. The CDR3 totals 15 residues. This CDR3 reads CASSIRPVIYNEQFF. In DNA, the CDR3 is TGTGCCAGTAGTATACGCCCGGTAATTTACAATGAGCAGTTCTTC.

The genes are TRBV4-1 and TRBJ2-3; 8 bases agree with TRBD2. Trimming at V came to 4 bases and at J to 5 bases, leaving 17 bases not matched to a gene. The CDR3 has 18 amino acids. From germline, CDR1 is MGHRA and CDR2 YSYEKL. The CDR3: CASSPYSLRAGAGDTQYF. CDR3 bases: TGCGCCAGCAGCCCCTATTCTTTAAGAGCGGGGGCAGGAGATACGCAGTATTTT.

This clonotype was counted a few times. The chain joins TRBV19 to TRBJ2-7; D is possibly TRBD1 or TRBD2 (5 bases each). Germline assignment: CDR1 LNHDA and CDR2 SQIVND (reference sequence). With 6 bases removed from V and 2 bases from J, the gap between germline ends came to 11 bases. There are 13 residues in the CDR3. The CDR3 DNA reads TGTGCCAGTAGCTGGGGGAACACCTACGAGCAGTACTTC. The encoded protein is CASSWGNTYEQYF.

The chain employs TRBV6-2 or TRBV6-3 and TRBJ2-2, with 13 bases that match TRBD2. Germline V lookup: CDR1 MNHEY, CDR2 SVGEGT. V dropped 5 bases and J dropped 1; count of bases not matched to a gene: 7. The CDR3 extends over 18 amino acids. The CDR3 spells CASSPIGTSGVNTGELFF. As DNA, the CDR3 is TGTGCCAGCAGTCCTATCGGGACTAGCGGGGTGAACACCGGGGAGCTGTTTTTT.

The rearrangement joins TRBV5-1 to TRBJ2-7; D is undetermined. Looked up from germline, CDR1 is SGHRS and CDR2 is YFSETQ. The CDR3 has 15 amino acids. V shed 5 bases and J shed 3 bases, with 18 bases lying between them. CDR3 sequence: CASSPRVTEGYEQYF. CDR3 sequence (DNA): TGCGCCAGCAGTCCAAGGGTGACCGAAGGCTACGAGCAGTACTTC.

There are a few counts of this clonotype. The chain recombines TRBV25-1 with TRBJ2-1, with D hard to call. With 1 base removed from V and 5 bases from J, the gap between germline ends came to 12 bases. Germline V gene data show CDR1 as MGHDK and CDR2 as SYGVNS. The CDR3 length is 15 residues. DNA for the CDR3: TGTGCCAGCAGTGAATTTAGGTTTCAGAACAATGAGCAGTTCTTC. Translation: CASSEFRFQNNEQFF.

A remark on this clonotype: The CDR3 ends on some other residue instead of the conserved phenylalanine or tryptophan, so this is likely a read error. This chain uses TRBV20-1 with TRBJ1-1; D is unclear. V lost 7 bases and J lost 7, with 13 bases in between. This CDR3 has 11 amino acids. In germline, CDR1 is DFQATT, CDR2 SNEGSKA (reference sequence). CDR3 nucleotide sequence: TGCAGTGTCCAGTGGGCAGTTGAAGCTTTCATT. Protein sequence: CSVQWAVEAFI.

CDR3 residues: CSVRDRDRRGNYGYTF. CDR3 nucleotides: TGCAGCGTTCGAGACCGGGACAGGAGGGGGAACTATGGCTACACCTTC. The V gene is TRBV29-1, the J gene TRBJ1-2, with TRBD1 identical over 8 bases. V lost 5 bases and J lost 2; bases outside the gene matches: 13. Germline V gene data show CDR1 as SQVTM and CDR2 as ANQGSEA. This CDR3 spans 16 amino acids.

The table lists this clonotype with many counts. This chain links TRBV6-5 with TRBJ2-7; no clear D gene. CDR1 is MNHEY, CDR2 SVGAGI, per germline. The V end was cut by 2 bases, the J end by 0 bases, with 17 bases between. The CDR3 loop spans 17 amino acids. CDR3 nucleotides: TGTGCCAGCAGTTACCTCCCGACCGTCGAGAGCTCCTACGAGCAGTACTTC. Encoded protein: CASSYLPTVESSYEQYF.

This clonotype has ten or more counts. The V gene is TRBV28, the J gene TRBJ2-4; possible D gene TRBD2, 5 bases. This CDR3 contains 14 residues. V was clipped by 4 bases and J by 3 bases, with 10 bases between them. Germline lookup yields CDR1 MDHEN and CDR2 SYDVKM. CDR3 nucleotide sequence: TGTGCCAGCAGTTCCCGGGAATTCAAAAACATTCAGTACTTC. Residues: CASSSREFKNIQYF.